This TCR beta chain is from a study of cytomegalovirus exposure and HLA in healthy donors. Study observations and caveats: Diagnosis of cytomegalovirus status made by the classifier reportedly showed high specificity and sensitivity.

The PCR was carried out with 60 Vbeta primers and 13 Jbeta primers. TCRdb's copy holds only in-frame clones and misses some; the assay was immunoSEQ multiplex PCR. The sample holds 120,000 or so clones, about three quarters seen once. Worth noting for this clone: Its antigen is unknown.

The TCR comes from a human donor in good health. The sequenced material came from PBMCs.

CDR3 in DNA: TGTGCCAGCACGTGGGGACAGGCGCTTTGGGAGCAGTACTTC. Translating gives CASTWGQALWEQYF. The V call is TRBV2, the J call TRBJ2-7, with 8 positions matching TRBD1. The CDR3 extends over 14 amino acids. From germline, CDR1 is SNHLY and CDR2 FYNNEI. The V segment lost 7 bases and the J segment 7 bases; nucleotides outside the gene matches: 12.